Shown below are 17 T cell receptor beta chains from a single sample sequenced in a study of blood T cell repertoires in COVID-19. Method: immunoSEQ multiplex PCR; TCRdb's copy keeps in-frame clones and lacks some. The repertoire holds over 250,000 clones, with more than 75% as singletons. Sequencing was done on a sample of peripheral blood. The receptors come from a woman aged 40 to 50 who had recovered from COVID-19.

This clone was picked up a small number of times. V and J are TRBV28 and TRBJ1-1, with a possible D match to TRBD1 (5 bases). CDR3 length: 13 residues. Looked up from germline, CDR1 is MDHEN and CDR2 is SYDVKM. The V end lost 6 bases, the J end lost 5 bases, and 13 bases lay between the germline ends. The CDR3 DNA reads TGTGCCAGCAGGCGGGGGGGGGTTACTGAAGCTTTCTTT. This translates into CASRRGGVTEAFF.

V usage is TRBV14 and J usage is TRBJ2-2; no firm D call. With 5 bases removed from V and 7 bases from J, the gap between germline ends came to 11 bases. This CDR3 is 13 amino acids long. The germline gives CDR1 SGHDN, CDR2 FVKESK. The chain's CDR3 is CASSSTPGGELFF. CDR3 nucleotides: TGTGCCAGCAGCTCCACCCCGGGCGGGGAGCTGTTTTTT.

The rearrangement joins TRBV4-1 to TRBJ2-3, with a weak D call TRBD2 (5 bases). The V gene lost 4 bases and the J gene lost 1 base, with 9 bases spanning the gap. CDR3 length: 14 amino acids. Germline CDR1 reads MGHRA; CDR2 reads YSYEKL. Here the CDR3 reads CASSRQEGTDTQYF. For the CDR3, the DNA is TGCGCCAGCAGCCGGCAGGAGGGCACAGATACGCAGTATTTT.

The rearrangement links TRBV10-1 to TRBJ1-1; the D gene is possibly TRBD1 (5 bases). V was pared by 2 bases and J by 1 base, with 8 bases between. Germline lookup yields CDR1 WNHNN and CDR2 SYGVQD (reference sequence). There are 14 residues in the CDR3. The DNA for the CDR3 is TGCGCCAGCAGTGAGCGGGGGGGGAACACTGAAGCTTTCTTT. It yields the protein CASSERGGNTEAFF.

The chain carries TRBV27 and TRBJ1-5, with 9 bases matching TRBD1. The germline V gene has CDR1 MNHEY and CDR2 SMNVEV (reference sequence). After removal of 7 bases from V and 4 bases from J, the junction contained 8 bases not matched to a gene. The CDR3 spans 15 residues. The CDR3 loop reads CASKRGQGRNQPQHF. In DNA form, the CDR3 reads TGTGCCAGCAAACGGGGACAGGGTCGAAATCAGCCCCAGCATTTT.

The CDR3: CASSPTPGQRAGPGTCEQYV. The CDR3 DNA reads as TGCGCCAGCAGCCCAACCCCGGGACAGCGGGCGGGGCCCGGAACTTGCGAGCAGTACGTC. The gene calls are TRBV5-1 and TRBJ2-7; D perhaps matches TRBD1 (7 bases). Trimming removed 4 bases at V and 6 bases at J, with 35 bases between. This CDR3 is built from 20 residues. Germline CDR1 and CDR2: SGHRS and YFSETQ.

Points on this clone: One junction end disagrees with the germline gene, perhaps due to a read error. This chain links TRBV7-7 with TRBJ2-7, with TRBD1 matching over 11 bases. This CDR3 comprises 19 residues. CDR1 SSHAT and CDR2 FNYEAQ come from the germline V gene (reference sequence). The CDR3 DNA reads TGTGCTAGCACCCAGGCCCCCTTTGGGACAGGGGGTAGGTCCTACGAGCAGTACTTC. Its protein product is CASTQAPFGTGGRSYEQYF.

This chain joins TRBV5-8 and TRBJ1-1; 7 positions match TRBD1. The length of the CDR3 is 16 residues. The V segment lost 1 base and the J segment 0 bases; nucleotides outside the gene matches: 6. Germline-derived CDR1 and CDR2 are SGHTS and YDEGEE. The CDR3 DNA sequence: TGTGCCAGCAGCTTGCAGACGACAGGGCTGAACACTGAAGCTTTCTTT. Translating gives CASSLQTTGLNTEAFF.

CDR3 loop: CAWRGGPGSPSSGANVLTF. As DNA, the CDR3 is TGTGCCTGGAGGGGGGGTCCGGGTTCCCCGAGCTCTGGGGCCAACGTCCTGACTTTC. The chain recombines TRBV30 with TRBJ2-6; D is perhaps TRBD2 (6 bases). The CDR3 totals 19 residues. V was shortened by 3 bases and J by 0 bases, with 21 bases between the two germline ends. The V gene's germline CDR1 is GTSNPN and CDR2 SVGIG (reference sequence).

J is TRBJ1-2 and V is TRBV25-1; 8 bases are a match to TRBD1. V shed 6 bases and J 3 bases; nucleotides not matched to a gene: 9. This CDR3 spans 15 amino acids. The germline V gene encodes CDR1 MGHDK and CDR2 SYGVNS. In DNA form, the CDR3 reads TGTGCCAGCAGCCCCCCGCAGGGGGCTTACTATGGCTACACCTTC. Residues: CASSPPQGAYYGYTF.

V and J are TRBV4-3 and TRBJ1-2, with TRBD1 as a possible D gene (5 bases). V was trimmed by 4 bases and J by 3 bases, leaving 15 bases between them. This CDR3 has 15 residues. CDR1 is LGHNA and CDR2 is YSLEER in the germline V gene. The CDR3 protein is CASSPMGGVDYGYTF. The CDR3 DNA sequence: TGCGCCAGCAGCCCCATGGGGGGGGTAGACTATGGCTACACCTTC.

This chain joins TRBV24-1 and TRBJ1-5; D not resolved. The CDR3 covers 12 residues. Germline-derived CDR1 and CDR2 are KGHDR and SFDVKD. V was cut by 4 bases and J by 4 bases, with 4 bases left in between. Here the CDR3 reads CATSDLNQPQHF. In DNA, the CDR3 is TGTGCCACCAGTGACCTAAATCAGCCCCAGCATTTT.

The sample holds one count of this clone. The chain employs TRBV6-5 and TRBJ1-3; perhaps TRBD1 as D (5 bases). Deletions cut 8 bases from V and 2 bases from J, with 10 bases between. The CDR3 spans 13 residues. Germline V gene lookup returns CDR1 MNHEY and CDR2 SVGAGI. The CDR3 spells CASQGPPGNTIYF. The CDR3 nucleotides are TGTGCCAGCCAGGGTCCCCCTGGAAACACCATATATTTT.

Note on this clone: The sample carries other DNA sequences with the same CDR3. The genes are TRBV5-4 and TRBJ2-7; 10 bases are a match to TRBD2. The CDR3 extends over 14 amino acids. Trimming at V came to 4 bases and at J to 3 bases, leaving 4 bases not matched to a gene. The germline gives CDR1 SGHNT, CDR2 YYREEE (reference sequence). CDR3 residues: CASSPRTSGYEQYF. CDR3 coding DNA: TGTGCCAGCAGCCCAAGGACTAGCGGCTACGAGCAGTACTTC. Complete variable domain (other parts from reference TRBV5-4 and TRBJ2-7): ETGVTQSPTHLIKTRGQQVTLRCSSQSGHNTVSWYQQALGQGPQFIFQYYREEENGRGNFPPRFSGLQFPNYSSELNVNALELDDSALYLCASSPRTSGYEQYFGPGTRLTVT.

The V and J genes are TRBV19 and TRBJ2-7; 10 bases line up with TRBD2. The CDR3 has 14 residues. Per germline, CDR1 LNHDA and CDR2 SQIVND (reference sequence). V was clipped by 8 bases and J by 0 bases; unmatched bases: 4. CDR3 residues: CASRRLAGSYEQYF. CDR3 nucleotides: TGTGCCAGTCGGAGACTAGCGGGCTCCTACGAGCAGTACTTC. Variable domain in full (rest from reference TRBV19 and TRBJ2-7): DGGITQSPKYLFRKEGQNVTLSCEQNLNHDAMYWYRQDPGQGLRLIYYSQIVNDFQKGDIAEGYSVSREKKESFPLTVTSAQKNPTAFYLCASRRLAGSYEQYFGPGTRLTVT.

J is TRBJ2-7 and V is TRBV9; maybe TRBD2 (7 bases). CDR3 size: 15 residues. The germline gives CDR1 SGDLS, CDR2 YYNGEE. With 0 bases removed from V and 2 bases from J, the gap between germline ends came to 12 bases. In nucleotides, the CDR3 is TGTGCCAGCAGCGTAGACGGGGGGACAACCTACGAGCAGTACTTC. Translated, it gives CASSVDGGTTYEQYF.

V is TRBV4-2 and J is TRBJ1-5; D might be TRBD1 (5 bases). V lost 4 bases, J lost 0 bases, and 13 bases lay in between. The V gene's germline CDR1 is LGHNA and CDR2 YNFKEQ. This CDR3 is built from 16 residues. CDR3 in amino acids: CASSPTWQGSNQPQHF. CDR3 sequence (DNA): TGTGCCAGCAGCCCCACTTGGCAGGGTAGCAATCAGCCCCAGCATTTT.